These T cell receptor beta chains were read from a single sample in a study of cytotoxic CD8 clonotypes in ibrutinib-treated CLL. Method: immunoSEQ multiplex PCR; TCRdb's copy keeps in-frame clones and lacks some. The table shows 110,000 to 150,000 clones, with 60% to 80% occurring only once. Sequenced here: PBMCs, sampled after 12 months of ibrutinib treatment. These receptor sequences come from a human donor with chronic lymphocytic leukemia. Each CDR3 is given with its conserved first and last residue. Each record gives: J gene, D gene, V gene, clone size, CDR3 length, CDR3 protein, CDR3 DNA. A D gene is named only where the DNA matches it firmly. Some rows have no size entry. The others give once, few or many, or a class for an expanded clone.

J gene: TRBJ2-1; D gene: TRBD2; V gene: TRBV7-2; clone size: -; CDR3 length: 16; CDR3 protein: CASSSRTSGTYNEQFF; CDR3 DNA: TGTGCCAGCAGCTCTCGGACTAGCGGAACCTACAATGAGCAGTTCTTC
J gene: TRBJ2-3; D gene: TRBD2; V gene: TRBV5-6; clone size: -; CDR3 length: 16; CDR3 protein: CASSLGGLAGPDTQYF; CDR3 DNA: TGTGCCAGCAGCTTGGGGGGCCTAGCGGGACCAGATACGCAGTATTTT
J gene: TRBJ2-5; D gene: -; V gene: TRBV5-1; clone size: -; CDR3 length: 14; CDR3 protein: CASSLGLAKETQYF; CDR3 DNA: TGCGCCAGCAGCTTGGGCCTAGCGAAGGAGACCCAGTACTTC
J gene: TRBJ2-5; D gene: TRBD2; V gene: TRBV7-2; clone size: -; CDR3 length: 15; CDR3 protein: CASSWTSGGRETQYF; CDR3 DNA: TGTGCCAGCAGCTGGACTAGTGGAGGTCGGGAGACCCAGTACTTC
J gene: TRBJ2-5; D gene: TRBD2; V gene: TRBV6-5; clone size: -; CDR3 length: 15; CDR3 protein: CASSTFAGGLGTQYF; CDR3 DNA: TGTGCCAGCAGTACCTTTGCGGGGGGCCTGGGGACCCAGTACTTC
J gene: TRBJ2-5; D gene: TRBD2; V gene: TRBV7-2; clone size: -; CDR3 length: 16; CDR3 protein: CASSQPAGGNQETQYF; CDR3 DNA: TGTGCCAGCAGCCAGCCCGCGGGAGGAAACCAAGAGACCCAGTACTTC
J gene: TRBJ1-1; D gene: -; V gene: TRBV4-1; clone size: -; CDR3 length: 16; CDR3 protein: CASSPSTRTAQVEAFF; CDR3 DNA: TGCGCCAGCAGCCCTTCAACCCGGACAGCCCAGGTTGAAGCTTTCTTT
J gene: TRBJ2-5; D gene: -; V gene: TRBV2; clone size: -; CDR3 length: 13; CDR3 protein: CASPRDFQETQYF; CDR3 DNA: TGTGCCAGCCCCCGGGACTTCCAAGAGACCCAGTACTTC
J gene: TRBJ1-2; D gene: -; V gene: TRBV4-2; clone size: -; CDR3 length: 13; CDR3 protein: CASSQDPWRGYTF; CDR3 DNA: TGTGCCAGCAGCCAAGATCCCTGGAGAGGCTACACCTTC
J gene: TRBJ2-1; D gene: TRBD1; V gene: TRBV18; clone size: -; CDR3 length: 12; CDR3 protein: CASSPNRGKQFF; CDR3 DNA: TGTGCCAGCTCACCAAACAGGGGGAAACAGTTCTTC
J gene: TRBJ1-1; D gene: -; V gene: TRBV20-1; clone size: once; CDR3 length: 11; CDR3 protein: CSAEGEIEAFF; CDR3 DNA: TGCAGTGCTGAAGGGGAGATTGAAGCTTTCTTT
J gene: TRBJ1-6; D gene: -; V gene: TRBV6-5; clone size: -; CDR3 length: 15; CDR3 protein: CASSYSGGASSPLHF; CDR3 DNA: TGTGCCAGCAGTTACTCGGGGGGGGCCAGTTCACCCCTCCACTTT
J gene: TRBJ2-7; D gene: TRBD2; V gene: TRBV18; clone size: once; CDR3 length: 15; CDR3 protein: CASSPPSGSKDEQYF; CDR3 DNA: TGTGCCAGCTCACCACCTAGCGGGAGTAAGGACGAGCAGTACTTC
J gene: TRBJ2-1; D gene: -; V gene: TRBV30; clone size: -; CDR3 length: 13; CDR3 protein: CAWGLNLYNEQFF; CDR3 DNA: TGTGCCTGGGGGTTAAACCTATACAATGAGCAGTTCTTC
J gene: TRBJ2-5; D gene: -; V gene: TRBV6-5; clone size: -; CDR3 length: 13; CDR3 protein: CASSIGHAETQYF; CDR3 DNA: TGTGCCAGCAGCATCGGACATGCAGAGACCCAGTACTTC
J gene: TRBJ2-3; D gene: TRBD1; V gene: TRBV2; clone size: once; CDR3 length: 15; CDR3 protein: CASSGWDRGTDTQYF; CDR3 DNA: TGTGCCAGCAGTGGGTGGGACAGGGGGACAGATACGCAGTATTTT
J gene: TRBJ2-3; D gene: -; V gene: TRBV19; clone size: few; CDR3 length: 13; CDR3 protein: CATLRGGTDTQYF; CDR3 DNA: TGTGCCACATTAAGGGGGGGCACAGATACGCAGTATTTT
J gene: TRBJ2-3; D gene: TRBD1; V gene: TRBV6-5; clone size: -; CDR3 length: 15; CDR3 protein: CASSSQGARADTQYF; CDR3 DNA: TGTGCCAGCAGTTCACAGGGGGCAAGGGCAGATACGCAGTATTTT
J gene: TRBJ2-2; D gene: -; V gene: TRBV19; clone size: -; CDR3 length: 14; CDR3 protein: CASSLLDAGGELFF; CDR3 DNA: TGTGCCAGTAGCCTACTAGACGCTGGCGGGGAGCTGTTTTTT
J gene: TRBJ2-5; D gene: -; V gene: TRBV25-1; clone size: -; CDR3 length: 15; CDR3 protein: CASSGVAVGEETQYF; CDR3 DNA: TGTGCCAGCAGTGGAGTGGCCGTGGGGGAAGAGACCCAGTACTTC
J gene: TRBJ2-5; D gene: -; V gene: TRBV9; clone size: -; CDR3 length: 16; CDR3 protein: CASSVGDVHFQETQYF; CDR3 DNA: TGTGCCAGCAGCGTGGGAGACGTACACTTCCAAGAGACCCAGTACTTC
J gene: TRBJ2-2; D gene: -; V gene: TRBV5-1; clone size: -; CDR3 length: 14; CDR3 protein: CASARAFGGGELFF; CDR3 DNA: TGCGCCAGCGCCAGGGCCTTTGGAGGCGGGGAGCTGTTTTTT
J gene: TRBJ2-1; D gene: TRBD2; V gene: TRBV6-1; clone size: -; CDR3 length: 13; CDR3 protein: CASRQNQRGEQFF; CDR3 DNA: TGTGCCAGCCGGCAAAACCAGCGGGGTGAGCAGTTCTTC
J gene: TRBJ1-1; D gene: -; V gene: TRBV7-9; clone size: -; CDR3 length: 13; CDR3 protein: CASSPMGNTEAFF; CDR3 DNA: TGTGCCAGCAGCCCGATGGGGAACACTGAAGCTTTCTTT
J gene: TRBJ1-4; D gene: TRBD1; V gene: TRBV29-1; clone size: -; CDR3 length: 15; CDR3 protein: CSVEIGTGYAAKLFF; CDR3 DNA: TGCAGCGTTGAAATTGGGACAGGGTACGCTGCAAAACTGTTTTTT
J gene: TRBJ2-1; D gene: TRBD1; V gene: TRBV28; clone size: -; CDR3 length: 17; CDR3 protein: CASSFPGTGGTVNEQFF; CDR3 DNA: TGTGCCAGCAGTTTCCCCGGGACAGGGGGTACTGTGAATGAGCAGTTCTTC
J gene: TRBJ1-1; D gene: -; V gene: TRBV10-3; clone size: -; CDR3 length: 12; CDR3 protein: CAVGGQNTEAFF; CDR3 DNA: TGTGCCGTGGGGGGACAGAACACTGAAGCTTTCTTT
J gene: TRBJ2-1; D gene: -; V gene: TRBV11-1; clone size: -; CDR3 length: 11; CDR3 protein: CASSLGNEQFF; CDR3 DNA: TGTGCCAGCAGCTTAGGCAATGAGCAGTTCTTC
J gene: TRBJ1-2; D gene: -; V gene: TRBV19; clone size: -; CDR3 length: 13; CDR3 protein: CASSISANYGYTF; CDR3 DNA: TGTGCCAGTAGTATTTCAGCTAACTATGGCTACACCTTC
J gene: TRBJ2-1; D gene: -; V gene: TRBV5-5; clone size: -; CDR3 length: 15; CDR3 protein: CASSLQGKRGDEQFF; CDR3 DNA: TGTGCCAGCAGCTTGCAAGGTAAAAGAGGGGATGAGCAGTTCTTC
J gene: TRBJ2-5; D gene: -; V gene: TRBV18; clone size: once; CDR3 length: 13; CDR3 protein: CASSPTREKTQYF; CDR3 DNA: TGTGCCAGCTCACCAACGAGGGAAAAGACCCAGTACTTC
J gene: TRBJ2-5; D gene: TRBD1; V gene: TRBV28; clone size: -; CDR3 length: 14; CDR3 protein: CASRLTGRWETQYF; CDR3 DNA: TGTGCCAGCAGATTGACAGGGCGTTGGGAGACCCAGTACTTC